The rows below give T cell receptor beta chains drawn from one sample of a study of breast tumors, draining lymph nodes, adjacent tissues. MiXCR, applied by TCRdb to the multiplex PCR reads, yields one record per CDR3 protein. The sample shows fewer than 80,000 distinct CDR3 sequences, roughly 44% of them seen only once. The sample was breast tumor tissue. The origin of the receptors is a female donor with breast cancer. Some clones in this sample may be carry-over from other donors' samples. Each CDR3 is given with its conserved first and last residue.

>TRBJ2-3|TRBV4-2
CASSQDQGTGSRADTQYF
>TRBJ1-3|TRBV12-3/TRBV12-4
CASSPPTGDF
>TRBJ2-7|TRBV19
CASSIGQPYEQYF
>TRBJ2-7|TRBV12-3/TRBV12-4
CASSFSTYEQYF
>TRBJ2-7|TRBV27
CASSLLQGVEQYF
>TRBJ2-3|TRBV4-1
CASSRPRVADTQYF
>TRBJ1-2|TRBV5-8
CASSLETASTYGYTF
>TRBJ2-5|TRBV3-1
CASSQAGGVETQYF
>TRBJ2-7|TRBV11-2
CASSSPRQGPGGEQYF
>TRBJ1-3|TRBV7-2
CASSLASLEGRGNPIYF
>TRBJ1-2|TRBV5-6
CASSRNGGGSVNYGYTF
>TRBJ1-2|TRBV11-3
CASSLGQGTGYTF
>TRBJ2-7|TRBV28
CASSSRRDKIYEQYF
>TRBJ1-6|TRBV7-7
CATSGVHNSPLHF
>TRBJ2-7|TRBV6-1
CASSQAPTSGEQYF
>TRBJ2-1|TRBV6-1
CASSEVGGPYNEQFF
>TRBJ2-3|TRBV15
CATSGKDKSPRSQYF
>TRBJ2-7|TRBV3-1
CASSQEITAGDEQYF
>TRBJ2-2|TRBV7-9
CASSLVNQGGELFF
>TRBJ2-2|TRBV20-1
CSARAGYRNTGELFF
>TRBJ1-4|TRBV20-1
CSARASRGYNEGKLFF
>TRBJ2-6|TRBV6-5
CASKASGANVLTF
>TRBJ2-7|TRBV27
CASSLHRASYEQYF
>TRBJ1-5|TRBV28
CASSTDRDSNQPQHF
>TRBJ1-5|TRBV20-1
CSAEQRSSYNQPQHF
>TRBJ1-6|TRBV27
CASSPRLAGSPLHF